This TCR beta chain appears in the sequencing data of a study of cytomegalovirus exposure and HLA in healthy donors. To note about this clone: The antigen is unknown.

Clones were sequenced by immunoSEQ multiplex PCR, and TCRdb holds only the in-frame ones, with some missing. The repertoire holds 300,000 to 350,000 clones, approximately 88% seen once, with roughly 0.88% in the top ten. Whole-study results and caveats: It was reported that the classifier diagnosed cytomegalovirus status with high specificity and sensitivity in both the original and validation cohorts.

Sequencing was done on a sample of PBMCs. The clonotype was recovered from a man between 25 and 39 years old in good health and CMV-seronegative.

The CDR3, as DNA: TGTGCCAGCAGTTTGATGACAGGACCGAACACTGAAGCTTTCTTT. Translation gives CASSLMTGPNTEAFF. V gene TRBV27 combines with J gene TRBJ1-1; tentative D call: TRBD1 (6 bases). Trimming pared 3 bases from V and 1 base from J, leaving 12 bases between. Per germline, CDR1 MNHEY and CDR2 SMNVEV (reference sequence). The CDR3 is 15 amino acids.